Below, 24 T cell receptor beta chains from the same sample are listed, as sequenced in a study of cytomegalovirus exposure and HLA in healthy donors. This PCR relied on a set of 60 Vbeta primers and 13 Jbeta primers. Clones were read by immunoSEQ multiplex PCR, and TCRdb kept only the in-frame ones, dropping some. The data show about 150,000 clones, with under 70% seen just once and 6.5% held by the top ten. Input material: PBMCs. These TCRs come from a woman aged 60-70 years in good health and CMV-seronegative.

This chain joins TRBV5-6 and TRBJ2-5, with 8 positions matching TRBD1. Germline CDR1 SGHDT, CDR2 YYEEEE. This CDR3 comprises 14 residues. With V trimmed by 4 bases and J by 2 bases, 4 bases remained unmatched. The CDR3 bases are TGTGCCAGCAGCCCGACAGGGGTGCAAGAGACCCAGTACTTC. Amino acid sequence: CASSPTGVQETQYF.

J is TRBJ2-3 and V is TRBV27; D possibly corresponds to TRBD1 (5 bases). Looked up from germline, CDR1 is MNHEY and CDR2 is SMNVEV (reference sequence). CDR3 length: 12 residues. V dropped 3 bases and J dropped 8 bases, with 9 bases sitting between them. The DNA for the CDR3 is TGTGCCAGCAGTTTTTGGCAGGGTACGCAGTATTTT. Amino acids: CASSFWQGTQYF.

The V gene is TRBV9, the J gene TRBJ2-2; D remains unclear. Germline loops: CDR1 SGDLS, CDR2 YYNGEE. V lost 3 bases and J lost 1, with 4 bases in between. The CDR3 length is 13 residues. DNA for the CDR3: TGTGCCAGCAGCGCAGGGAACACCGGGGAGCTGTTTTTT. Its translation: CASSAGNTGELFF.

J is TRBJ1-5 and V is TRBV15; no clear D. The ends were cut back, 0 bases at V and 5 bases at J, with 11 bases in the middle. CDR1 LNHNV and CDR2 YYDKDF come from the germline V gene (reference sequence). The CDR3 has 15 residues. The CDR3 nucleotides read TGTGCCACCAGCAGAGATAAGAGCGGGGATCAGCCCCAGCATTTT. Amino acid sequence: CATSRDKSGDQPQHF.

DNA of the CDR3: TGTGCCAGCAGTACCCCGGGACAGACCTACGAGCAGTACTTC. This sequence encodes CASSTPGQTYEQYF. This sequence joins TRBV28 and TRBJ2-7; 7 nucleotides match TRBD1. The CDR3 is made up of 14 amino acids. V was pared by 5 bases and J by 2 bases, with 6 bases of the junction left unmatched. Germline V gene data show CDR1 as MDHEN and CDR2 as SYDVKM.

The chain carries TRBV14 and TRBJ1-1; D not certain. Germline values: CDR1 SGHDN, CDR2 FVKESK. Trimming pared 4 bases from V and 3 bases from J, leaving 15 bases between. CDR3 length equals 15 residues. The CDR3: CASSRGSERDTEAFF. The CDR3, as DNA: TGTGCCAGCAGCCGAGGGTCAGAACGGGACACTGAAGCTTTCTTT.

This clone has only a few counts. The V gene is TRBV6-6, the J gene TRBJ2-2, with D possibly TRBD2 on 7 matching bases. V lost 6 bases to trimming and J lost 1 base, with 9 bases between them. Germline loops: CDR1 MNHNY, CDR2 SVGAGI (reference sequence). The CDR3 loop spans 14 amino acids. The CDR3 sequence is CASRGGGNTGELFF. DNA of the CDR3: TGTGCCAGCAGGGGAGGGGGGAACACCGGGGAGCTGTTTTTT.

This chain links TRBV29-1 with TRBJ2-7; 9 bases agree with TRBD1. The trim removed 6 bases at V and 5 bases at J, leaving 2 bases unmatched. CDR1 and CDR2 (germline): SQVTM, ANQGSEA. The CDR3 sequence is 11 residues long. The CDR3, as DNA: TGCAGCGTCCGGACAGGGGACGAGCAGTACTTC. Protein product: CSVRTGDEQYF.

The chain carries TRBV4-1 and TRBJ1-2; 7 nucleotides line up with TRBD1. The CDR3 consists of 15 residues. J gave up 3 bases and V 0 bases, and 4 bases lay outside the gene matches. The germline V gene has CDR1 MGHRA and CDR2 YSYEKL. The CDR3 reads CASSQETGADYGYTF. DNA of the CDR3: TGCGCCAGCAGCCAAGAAACAGGGGCTGACTATGGCTACACCTTC.

Details on this clone: Other DNA sequences in the sample encode the same CDR3. The J gene is TRBJ2-7, the V gene TRBV11-1; the match to TRBD2 covers 10 bases. The CDR3 covers 15 residues. The trim removed 5 bases at V and 3 bases at J, leaving 7 bases unmatched. Per the germline V gene, CDR1 is SGHAT and CDR2 is FQDESV (reference sequence). CDR3 DNA: TGTGCCAGCAGCCCGAGGACTAGCGGCCTCTACGAGCAGTACTTC. It yields the protein CASSPRTSGLYEQYF. Supplemented by reference TRBV11-1 and TRBJ2-7, the full variable domain reads EAEVAQSPRYKITEKSQAVAFWCDPISGHATLYWYRQILGQGPELLVQFQDESVVDDSQLPKDRFSAERLKGVDSTLKIQPAELGDSAMYLCASSPRTSGLYEQYFGPGTRLTVT.

This clone occurred a few times. The V gene is TRBV15, the J gene TRBJ2-7; 12 nucleotides line up with TRBD2. The CDR3 length is 16 residues. V trimming: 8 bases; J trimming: 6 bases; junction bases outside the gene matches: 14. In germline, CDR1 is LNHNV, CDR2 YYDKDF (reference sequence). The CDR3 nucleotides are TGTGCCACCGCAGGACGGGAGCTAGCGGGGGGGCTCGAGCAGTACTTC. Translating gives CATAGRELAGGLEQYF.

The chain's CDR3 is CASSLLSPAGVDSDTQYF. The CDR3 nucleotides read TGCGCCAGCAGCTTATTATCCCCAGCGGGAGTTGATTCAGATACGCAGTATTTT. The chain recombines TRBV5-1 with TRBJ2-3, with TRBD2 identical over 8 bases. The CDR3 loop spans 18 amino acids. Trimming at V came to 2 bases and at J to 4 bases, leaving 15 bases not matched to a gene. Germline CDR1 is SGHRS and CDR2 is YFSETQ.

This clone was recorded once. The chain has TRBV5-3 and TRBJ2-7; the match to TRBD2 covers 11 bases. TRBV5-3 is annotated as an ORF whose role is uncertain. The V segment lost 0 bases and the J segment 1 base; nucleotides outside the gene matches: 6. This CDR3 is built from 17 residues. CDR3 DNA sequence: TGTGCCAGAAGCTTGGGGCTAGCGGGAGGAGTATCCTACGAGCAGTACTTC. Translation gives CARSLGLAGGVSYEQYF.

The chain employs TRBV29-1 and TRBJ2-6, with D possibly matching TRBD2 (6 bases). Trimming took off 4 bases at V and 2 bases at J, with 15 bases between the two ends. The CDR3 is made up of 16 amino acids. Per germline, CDR1 SQVTM and CDR2 ANQGSEA. This chain's CDR3 is CSVAPRGGAGANVLTF. In DNA, the CDR3 is TGCAGCGTTGCCCCACGGGGAGGAGCTGGGGCCAACGTCCTGACTTTC.

J is TRBJ2-2 and V is TRBV6-5, with a tentative D call TRBD1 (5 bases). V was shortened by 2 bases and J by 5 bases, with 12 bases between the two germline ends. Looked up from germline, CDR1 is MNHEY and CDR2 is SVGAGI. The CDR3 covers 15 residues. CDR3 sequence: CASSYQGRVTGELFF. The CDR3 nucleotides are TGTGCCAGCAGTTACCAAGGCAGGGTGACCGGGGAGCTGTTTTTT.

The chain has TRBV15 and TRBJ2-1; perhaps TRBD2 as D (5 bases). Trimming cost V 1 base and J 4 bases, with 11 bases left between them. Germline V gene data show CDR1 as LNHNV and CDR2 as YYDKDF (reference sequence). This CDR3 is built from 15 residues. CDR3 amino acids: CATSRGQEAYNEQFF. As DNA, the CDR3 is TGTGCCACCAGCAGAGGCCAGGAGGCATACAATGAGCAGTTCTTC.

The V call is TRBV7-2, the J call TRBJ2-3, with D perhaps TRBD2 (6 bases). Between the trimmed V and J ends, which lost 4 bases and 0 bases, there was a span of 11 bases. The CDR3 is 15 amino acids. Germline values: CDR1 SGHTA, CDR2 FQGNSA. CDR3 DNA: TGTGCCAGCAGCTCCCTAACTAGCAGCACAGATACGCAGTATTTT. Translating gives CASSSLTSSTDTQYF.

This chain uses TRBV6-5 with TRBJ1-2; maybe TRBD1 (5 bases). In germline, CDR1 is MNHEY, CDR2 SVGAGI. This CDR3 contains 12 residues. V gave up 6 bases and J gave up 8 bases, with 13 bases separating them. For the CDR3, the DNA is TGTGCCAGCAGAACTCAGGGATTCGGCTACACCTTC. This codes for CASRTQGFGYTF.

In its sample, this clone was seen a few times. This sequence joins TRBV5-1 and TRBJ2-2, with 12 bases aligning to TRBD2. The V segment lost 4 bases and the J segment 6 bases; nucleotides outside the gene matches: 7. The length of the CDR3 is 16 residues. CDR1 is SGHRS and CDR2 is YFSETQ in the germline V gene. CDR3 DNA: TGCGCCAGCAGCGCCCGCTCTAGCGGGAGGGCCGGGGAGCTGTTTTTT. Translated, it gives CASSARSSGRAGELFF.

J is TRBJ2-3 and V is TRBV7-6; TRBD2 matches 9 bases. The J segment lost 4 bases and the V segment lost 4 bases, leaving 6 bases of the junction unmatched. Germline CDR1 SGHVS, CDR2 FNYEAQ. This CDR3 has 15 residues. CDR3 sequence: CASSSPGTSPDTQYF. For the CDR3, the DNA is TGTGCCAGCAGCTCACCCGGGACTAGCCCAGATACGCAGTATTTT.

This chain links TRBV6-1 with TRBJ1-1; tentatively, D is TRBD1 (6 bases). V was clipped by 1 base and J by 4 bases, with 13 bases between them. Germline V gene data show CDR1 as MNHNS and CDR2 as SASEGT. The CDR3 runs to 15 residues. The CDR3 DNA is TGTGCCAGCAGTGAAGTCCTGAGGGGGAGCACTGAAGCTTTCTTT. Translated, it gives CASSEVLRGSTEAFF.

The table lists this clone with a count of one. The gene calls are TRBV7-3 and TRBJ2-1; the match to TRBD1 covers 9 bases. Germline CDR1 reads SGHTA; CDR2 reads FQGTGA. V was clipped by 4 bases and J by 11 bases; unmatched bases: 3. This CDR3 region has 12 residues. The CDR3 sequence: CASSSGQGKQFF. The CDR3 DNA is TGTGCCAGCAGCTCAGGACAGGGGAAGCAGTTCTTC. Full variable domain (remainder filled in from reference TRBV7-3 and TRBJ2-1): GAGVSQTPSNKVTEKGKYVELRCDPISGHTALYWYRQSLGQGPEFLIYFQGTGAADDSGLPNDRFFAVRPEGSVSTLKIQRTERGDSAVYLCASSSGQGKQFFGPGTRLTVL.

V gene TRBV27 combines with J gene TRBJ2-5, with 7 bases identical to TRBD1. J was trimmed by 2 bases and V by 1 base; bases with no gene match: 1. Looked up from germline, CDR1 is MNHEY and CDR2 is SMNVEV (reference sequence). This CDR3 has 14 amino acids. CDR3 region: CASSLLGQQETQYF. The CDR3 DNA follows: TGTGCCAGCAGTTTATTGGGACAGCAAGAGACCCAGTACTTC.

The chain recombines TRBV6-1 with TRBJ1-1, with 11 bases that match TRBD1. Losses at the gene ends were 6 bases for V and 5 bases for J; bases not matched to a gene: 5. This CDR3 has 14 amino acids. Germline V gene lookup returns CDR1 MNHNS and CDR2 SASEGT. In DNA form, the CDR3 reads TGTGCCAGCAGGGGGACAGGGGGGGTAACTGAAGCTTTCTTT. Its translation is CASRGTGGVTEAFF.